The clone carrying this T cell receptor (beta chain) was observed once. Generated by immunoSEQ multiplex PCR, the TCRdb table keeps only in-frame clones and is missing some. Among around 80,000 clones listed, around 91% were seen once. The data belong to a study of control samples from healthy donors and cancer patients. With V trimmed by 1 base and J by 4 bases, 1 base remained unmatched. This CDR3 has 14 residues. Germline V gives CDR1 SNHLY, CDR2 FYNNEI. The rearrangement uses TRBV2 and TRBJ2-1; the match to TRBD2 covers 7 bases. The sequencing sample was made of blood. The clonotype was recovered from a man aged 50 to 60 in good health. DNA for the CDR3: TGTGCCAGCAGTGAAGGGGGGGGATACAATGAGCAGTTCTTC. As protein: CASSEGGGYNEQFF.